Each of the 10 T cell receptor beta chains below was sequenced from the same sample in a study of shared clonotypes between healthy human individuals. Clones were sequenced by immunoSEQ multiplex PCR, and TCRdb holds only the in-frame ones, with some missing. The sample has about 520,000 clones, 78% seen once. Sequences were obtained from PBMCs. The receptor source for this set is a woman between 40 and 50 years old in good health. Some clones in this sample may be carry-over from other donors' samples.

In DNA form, the CDR3 reads TGTGCCACCAGCAGAGTAGTCCTAGGGACCGGGGAGCTGTTTTTT. Its protein product is CATSRVVLGTGELFF. The V and J genes are TRBV15 and TRBJ2-2; unclear D gene. Germline V gene lookup returns CDR1 LNHNV and CDR2 YYDKDF (reference sequence). Trimming cost V 1 base and J 5 bases, with 11 bases left between them. CDR3 size: 15 residues.

The genes are TRBV6-5 and TRBJ2-2; unclear D gene. V shed 3 bases and J shed 8 bases, with 4 bases lying between them. CDR1 is MNHEY, CDR2 SVGAGI, per germline. CDR3 length: 11 residues. CDR3 bases: TGTGCCAGCAGTTATTGGGGGGAGCTGTTTTTT. It specifies CASSYWGELFF.

This chain uses TRBV7-8 with TRBJ1-2, with D unclear. Trimming took 5 bases from V and 3 from J, leaving 16 bases between them. This CDR3 is 15 amino acids long. The germline gives CDR1 SGHVS, CDR2 FQNEAQ. CDR3 sequence (DNA): TGTGCCAGCAGCGCGGGGAGGCAGGTAGACTATGGCTACACCTTC. Protein: CASSAGRQVDYGYTF.

The gene calls are TRBV19 and TRBJ2-7, with a possible D match to TRBD1 (5 bases). The CDR3 is 13 residues long. V lost 1 base and J 4 bases, leaving 8 bases between the germline ends. CDR1 and CDR2 from the germline V gene are LNHDA and SQIVND (reference sequence). CDR3 loop: CASSIGTPYEQYF. DNA for the CDR3: TGTGCCAGTAGTATAGGGACACCTTACGAGCAGTACTTC. Full variable domain (outside the CDR3, taken from reference TRBV19 and TRBJ2-7): DGGITQSPKYLFRKEGQNVTLSCEQNLNHDAMYWYRQDPGQGLRLIYYSQIVNDFQKGDIAEGYSVSREKKESFPLTVTSAQKNPTAFYLCASSIGTPYEQYFGPGTRLTVT.

The rearrangement uses TRBV6-1 and TRBJ2-7; TRBD1 might be the D (5 bases). CDR1 and CDR2 from the germline V gene are MNHNS and SASEGT. V was shortened by 5 bases and J by 7 bases, with 12 bases between the two germline ends. The CDR3 extends over 12 amino acids. The CDR3 DNA is TGTGCCAGCAGTCCGAGTCGGACAGAGCAGTACTTC. It codes for CASSPSRTEQYF.

The chain employs TRBV19 and TRBJ1-2; D is unclear. CDR3 size: 12 residues. From germline, CDR1 is LNHDA and CDR2 SQIVND (reference sequence). V was cut by 6 bases and J by 8 bases, with 13 bases left in between. The CDR3 spells CASSEFQRGYTF. For the CDR3, the DNA is TGTGCCAGTAGCGAATTTCAGAGGGGCTACACCTTC. Combining the CDR3 with reference TRBV19 and TRBJ1-2 gives the whole variable domain DGGITQSPKYLFRKEGQNVTLSCEQNLNHDAMYWYRQDPGQGLRLIYYSQIVNDFQKGDIAEGYSVSREKKESFPLTVTSAQKNPTAFYLCASSEFQRGYTFGSGTRLTVV.

The gene calls are TRBV29-1 and TRBJ2-1, with D tentatively TRBD2 (6 bases). Germline V CDR1 and CDR2: SQVTM, ANQGSEA. The V and J ends lost 6 bases and 5 bases respectively, with 23 bases between them. This CDR3 comprises 16 residues. The CDR3 DNA is TGCAGCGTATCGACACCTTCCGGGACTCTCGACAATGAGCAGTTCTTC. Its protein product is CSVSTPSGTLDNEQFF.

The genes are TRBV6-6 and TRBJ2-1; D gene ambiguous. The V end was cut by 5 bases, the J end by 6 bases, with 14 bases between. Germline values: CDR1 MNHNY, CDR2 SVGAGI (reference sequence). CDR3 length: 14 amino acids. CDR3 in amino acids: CASSRYTTGNEQFF. CDR3 coding DNA: TGTGCCAGCAGTCGTTACACCACCGGCAATGAGCAGTTCTTC.

This clone is a singleton in its sample. This chain joins TRBV2 and TRBJ2-5, with 11 bases identical to TRBD1. CDR1 SNHLY and CDR2 FYNNEI come from the germline V gene. Trimming at V came to 6 bases and at J to 5 bases, leaving 8 bases not matched to a gene. This CDR3 contains 15 residues. For the CDR3, the DNA is TGTGCCAGCAGGTCGGACAGGGGGCGGTGGGAGACCCAGTACTTC. Translation gives CASRSDRGRWETQYF.

This clone was picked up a small number of times. The sample holds other DNA sequences that translate to the same CDR3. This chain uses TRBV4-1 with TRBJ1-3; D is unclear. Trimming shortened V by 1 base and J by 1 base, and 8 bases separated the two germline ends. CDR3 length: 15 amino acids. The germline CDR1 and CDR2 sequences are MGHRA and YSYEKL. Here the CDR3 reads CASSQAGRSGNTIYF. CDR3 DNA: TGCGCCAGCAGCCAAGCCGGGAGGTCTGGAAACACCATATATTTT.